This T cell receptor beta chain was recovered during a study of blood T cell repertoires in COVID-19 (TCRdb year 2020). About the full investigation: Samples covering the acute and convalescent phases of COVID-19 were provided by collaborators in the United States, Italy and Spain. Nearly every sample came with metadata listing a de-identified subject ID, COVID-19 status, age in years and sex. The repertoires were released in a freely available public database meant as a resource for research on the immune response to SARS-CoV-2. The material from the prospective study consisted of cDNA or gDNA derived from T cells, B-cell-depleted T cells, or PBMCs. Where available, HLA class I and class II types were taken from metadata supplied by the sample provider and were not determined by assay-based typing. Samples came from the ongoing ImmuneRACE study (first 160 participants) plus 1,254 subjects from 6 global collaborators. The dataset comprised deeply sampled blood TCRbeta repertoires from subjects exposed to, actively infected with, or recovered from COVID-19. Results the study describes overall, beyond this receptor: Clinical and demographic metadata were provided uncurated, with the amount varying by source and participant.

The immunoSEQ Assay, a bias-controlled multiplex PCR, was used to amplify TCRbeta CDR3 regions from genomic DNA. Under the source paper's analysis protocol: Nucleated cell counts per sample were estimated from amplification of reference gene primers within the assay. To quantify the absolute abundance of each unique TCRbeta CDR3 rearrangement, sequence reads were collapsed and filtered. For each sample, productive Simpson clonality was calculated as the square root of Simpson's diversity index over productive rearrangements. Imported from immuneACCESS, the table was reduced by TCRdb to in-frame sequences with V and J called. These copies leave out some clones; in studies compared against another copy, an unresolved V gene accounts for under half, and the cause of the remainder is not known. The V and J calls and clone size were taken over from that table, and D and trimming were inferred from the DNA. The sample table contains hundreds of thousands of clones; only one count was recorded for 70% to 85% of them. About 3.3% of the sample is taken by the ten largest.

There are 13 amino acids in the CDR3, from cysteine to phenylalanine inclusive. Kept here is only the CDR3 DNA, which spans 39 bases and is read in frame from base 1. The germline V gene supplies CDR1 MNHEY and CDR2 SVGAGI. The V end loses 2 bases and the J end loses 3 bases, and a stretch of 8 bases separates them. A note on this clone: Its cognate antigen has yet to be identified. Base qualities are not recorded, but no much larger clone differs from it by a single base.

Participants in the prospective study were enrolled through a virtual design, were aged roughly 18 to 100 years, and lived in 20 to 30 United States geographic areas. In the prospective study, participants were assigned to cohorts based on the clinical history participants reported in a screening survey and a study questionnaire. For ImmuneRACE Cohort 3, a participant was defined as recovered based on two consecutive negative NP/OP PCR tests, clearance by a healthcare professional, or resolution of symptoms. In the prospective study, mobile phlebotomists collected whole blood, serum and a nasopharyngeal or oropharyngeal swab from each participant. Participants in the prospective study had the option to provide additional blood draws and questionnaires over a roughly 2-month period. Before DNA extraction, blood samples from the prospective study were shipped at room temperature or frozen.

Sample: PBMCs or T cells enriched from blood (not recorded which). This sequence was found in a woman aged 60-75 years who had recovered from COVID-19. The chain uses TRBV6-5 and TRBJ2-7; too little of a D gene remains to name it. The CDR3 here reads CASSYGRLYEQYF. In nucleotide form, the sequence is TGTGCCAGCAGTTACGGAAGACTCTACGAGCAGTACTTC.